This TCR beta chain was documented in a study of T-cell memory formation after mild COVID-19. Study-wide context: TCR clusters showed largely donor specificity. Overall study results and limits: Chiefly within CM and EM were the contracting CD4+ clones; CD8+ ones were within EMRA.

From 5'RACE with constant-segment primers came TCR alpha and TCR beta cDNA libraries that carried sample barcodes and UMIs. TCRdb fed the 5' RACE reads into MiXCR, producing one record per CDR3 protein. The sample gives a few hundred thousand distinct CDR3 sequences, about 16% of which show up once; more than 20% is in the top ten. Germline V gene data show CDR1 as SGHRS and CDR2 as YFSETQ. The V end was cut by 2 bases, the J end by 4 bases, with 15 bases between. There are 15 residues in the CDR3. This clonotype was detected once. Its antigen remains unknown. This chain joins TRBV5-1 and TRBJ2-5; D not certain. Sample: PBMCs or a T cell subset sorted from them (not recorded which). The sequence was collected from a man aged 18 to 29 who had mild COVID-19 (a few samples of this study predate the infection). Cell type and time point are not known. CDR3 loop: CASSFNNLRAETQYF. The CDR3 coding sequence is TGCGCCAGCAGCTTTAACAACCTCCGGGCAGAGACCCAGTACTTC.